The present TCR beta chain was sequenced within a study of blood T cell repertoires in COVID-19. Study-wide background: Samples taken during acute and convalescent COVID-19 were collected in the United States, Italy and Spain. T cells, B-cell-depleted T cells, or PBMCs supplied cDNA or gDNA.

Per the study methods: Amplifying reference gene primers gave estimates of nucleated cell counts. The table came from immunoSEQ multiplex PCR; TCRdb's copy has only in-frame clones and leaves some out. V, J and clone size were drawn from that table, and D and trimming were deduced from the DNA. The profile shows 70,000 or so clones, around 89% of them singletons. The CDR3 sequence is 14 residues long. The V segment lost 4 bases and the J segment 2 bases; nucleotides outside the gene matches: 1. CDR1 and CDR2 (germline): SQVTM, ANQGSEA. Sequencing input: peripheral blood. The source of this sequence is a human donor in a cohort sampled during active COVID-19. The gene calls are TRBV29-1 and TRBJ2-5, with 13 bases identical to TRBD2. CDR3 protein: CSVGLAGGQETQYF. Here the CDR3 DNA reads TGCAGCGTTGGACTAGCGGGAGGTCAAGAGACCCAGTACTTC.